The next 21 T cell receptor beta chains were all read from a single sample in a study of T cells after yellow fever vaccination (dated by TCRdb to about 2019). Receptor libraries were prepared by 5' RACE. TCRdb records Illumina NovaSeq 6000 as the sequencer. TCRdb applied fastp at Q25 and MiXCR to the public reads, then kept only in-frame beta chains. Entries that share a CDR3 protein sequence are merged under the most common genes and DNA. A total of about 340,000 distinct CDR3 sequences appear in this sample, around an eighth of them only once. Together, the top ten hold 2.5% to 4% of the sample. Read against the paper, the sample's treatment or condition label means: live attenuated yellow fever vaccine strain. The source material was CD4+ T cells sorted from PBMCs, sampled 15 days after the yellow fever booster vaccination. These receptors all stem from a man aged 18 to 30 who received the YFV17D yellow fever vaccine.

This clonotype was recorded many times. The chain links TRBV7-2 to TRBJ2-3; 8 nucleotides line up with TRBD1. J gave up 3 bases and V 3 bases, and 2 bases lay outside the gene matches. The CDR3 loop spans 14 amino acids. Germline V gene sequence: CDR1 SGHTA, CDR2 FQGNSA. CDR3: CASSFDRGTDTQYF. In DNA, the CDR3 is TGTGCCAGCAGCTTCGACAGGGGAACAGATACGCAGTATTTT.

This clonotype was seen more than once but under ten times. The chain is built from TRBV6-6 and TRBJ2-5, with D tentatively TRBD2 (5 bases). Deletions cut 11 bases from V and 4 bases from J, with 8 bases between. The CDR3 sequence is 10 residues long. The germline V gene has CDR1 MNHNY and CDR2 SVGAGI (reference sequence). This chain's CDR3 is CACGGETQYF. The CDR3 coding sequence is TGTGCCTGTGGAGGAGAGACCCAGTACTTC.

This clonotype was seen only a few times. This chain links TRBV5-1 with TRBJ2-3, with D possibly being TRBD2 (7 bases). This CDR3 spans 16 amino acids. V was cut by 6 bases and J by 6 bases, with 23 bases left in between. Looked up from germline, CDR1 is SGHRS and CDR2 is YFSETQ. The CDR3 sequence: CASNRWGGATIDTQYF. The CDR3 DNA follows: TGCGCCAGCAACCGGTGGGGGGGCGCGACAATCGATACGCAGTATTTT.

The chain has TRBV6-6 and TRBJ1-1; D is uncertain. In germline, CDR1 is MNHNY, CDR2 SVGAGI (reference sequence). V lost 2 bases to trimming and J lost 7 bases, with 14 bases between them. This CDR3 is 14 amino acids long. The CDR3 here is CASSYIGVTSEAFF. The CDR3 DNA is TGTGCCAGCAGTTACATCGGGGTTACGAGTGAAGCTTTCTTT.

The V call is TRBV7-9, the J call TRBJ2-1; maybe TRBD2 (6 bases). This CDR3 spans 13 amino acids. The germline gives CDR1 SEHNR, CDR2 FQNEAQ (reference sequence). V lost 4 bases to trimming and J lost 6 bases, with 10 bases between them. CDR3 protein: CASSWDFINEQFF. The DNA for the CDR3 is TGTGCCAGCAGCTGGGACTTCATCAATGAGCAGTTCTTC.

This clonotype was observed a few times. V gene TRBV5-1 combines with J gene TRBJ1-1; D perhaps matches TRBD1 (5 bases). With 4 bases removed from V and 7 bases from J, the gap between germline ends came to 20 bases. The germline V gene encodes CDR1 SGHRS and CDR2 YFSETQ. The CDR3 runs to 15 residues. CDR3 region: CASSLGPTGEGEAFF. CDR3 sequence (DNA): TGCGCCAGCAGCCTAGGGCCTACAGGAGAAGGTGAAGCTTTCTTT. Based on the CDR3 plus reference TRBV5-1 and TRBJ1-1, the full variable domain is KAGVTQTPRYLIKTRGQQVTLSCSPISGHRSVSWYQQTPGQGLQFLFEYFSETQRNKGNFPGRFSGRQFSNSRSEMNVSTLELGDSALYLCASSLGPTGEGEAFFGQGTRLTVV.

This clonotype appeared many times. The J gene is TRBJ1-2, the V gene TRBV6-4; TRBD1 agrees at 11 bases. V dropped 6 bases and J dropped 7; count of bases not matched to a gene: 7. Germline loops: CDR1 MRHNA, CDR2 SNTAGT. The CDR3 sequence is 14 residues long. The CDR3 nucleotides read TGTGCCAGCAGCCCTGGACAGGGGGCGGGTGGCTACACCTTC. Residues: CASSPGQGAGGYTF.

This clonotype was observed a few times. The rearrangement links TRBV11-2 to TRBJ1-3, with D possibly matching TRBD1 (5 bases). Germline V gene data show CDR1 as SGHAT and CDR2 as FQNNGV. This CDR3 has 16 residues. V shed 4 bases and J shed 4 bases, with 17 bases lying between them. For the CDR3, the DNA is TGTGCCAGCAGCTCGCGGGGGGGAAGGTCCGGAAACACCATATATTTT. It specifies CASSSRGGRSGNTIYF.

This clonotype was observed a few times. J is TRBJ1-3 and V is TRBV5-1, with 7 bases aligning to TRBD1. This CDR3 region has 15 residues. J was trimmed by 4 bases and V by 4 bases; bases with no gene match: 8. Germline loops: CDR1 SGHRS, CDR2 YFSETQ. The CDR3 DNA is TGCGCCAGCAGCAAAGACAGGGCAGCAGGAAACACCATATATTTT. Amino acids: CASSKDRAAGNTIYF.

This clonotype was counted at least ten times. The V gene is TRBV7-2, the J gene TRBJ2-1, with 9 bases that match TRBD2. CDR1 is SGHTA, CDR2 FQGNSA, per germline. The CDR3 is 18 amino acids. Trimming cost V 2 bases and J 0 bases; bases outside gene matches: 8. The CDR3 DNA follows: TGTGCCAGCAGCTTACGGGAGCGGGGGGTCACCTCCTACAATGAGCAGTTCTTC. It is translated as CASSLRERGVTSYNEQFF.

The CDR3 DNA reads TGTGCCAGCGGGGAGGACAGGGGATTCAATTCACCCCTCCACTTT. It translates to CASGEDRGFNSPLHF. This chain joins TRBV2 and TRBJ1-6; 9 bases are a match to TRBD1. The CDR3 has 15 amino acids. J lost 7 bases, V lost 8 bases, and 9 bases had no gene match. In germline, CDR1 is SNHLY, CDR2 FYNNEI. Together with reference TRBV2 and TRBJ1-6, the CDR3 gives the full variable domain: EPEVTQTPSHQVTQMGQEVILRCVPISNHLYFYWYRQILGQKVEFLVSFYNNEISEKSEIFDDQFSVERPDGSNFTLKIRSTKLEDSAMYFCASGEDRGFNSPLHFGNGTRLTVT.

This clonotype appeared a single time. This sequence joins TRBV18 and TRBJ2-5; 9 positions match TRBD1. The CDR3 spans 16 residues. The trim removed 0 bases at V and 2 bases at J, leaving 4 bases unmatched. Germline values: CDR1 KGHSH, CDR2 LQKENI. In nucleotides, the CDR3 is TGTGCCAGCTCACCACCCCCGGGACAGGGTCAAGAGACCCAGTACTTC. Translating gives CASSPPPGQGQETQYF.

V and J are TRBV6-1 and TRBJ1-2; TRBD1 matches at 8 bases. There are 13 residues in the CDR3. The trim removed 6 bases at V and 7 bases at J, leaving 7 bases unmatched. The germline gives CDR1 MNHNS, CDR2 SASEGT. The CDR3 sequence: CASSWGQALGYTF. DNA of the CDR3: TGTGCCAGCAGCTGGGGACAGGCCCTTGGCTACACCTTC.

The J gene is TRBJ1-5, the V gene TRBV7-2; D unresolved. The CDR3 is 15 amino acids. Germline CDR1 reads SGHTA; CDR2 reads FQGNSA. Trimming cost V 1 base and J 4 bases, with 11 bases left between them. CDR3 DNA sequence: TGTGCCAGCAGCTTAGAGTTGGCGGGGAATCAGCCCCAGCATTTT. It specifies CASSLELAGNQPQHF.

This clonotype was seen once. One junction end disagrees with the germline gene, perhaps due to a read error. The genes are TRBV7-2 and TRBJ2-7, with TRBD2 matching over 9 bases. Germline V lookup: CDR1 SGHTA, CDR2 FQGNSA. The CDR3 is 15 residues long. CDR3 region: CASSRSGTSSHEQYF. The CDR3 nucleotides are TGTGCCAGCAGCAGATCTGGGACTAGCTCCCACGAGCAGTACTTC.

The chain recombines TRBV20-1 with TRBJ2-3, with TRBD2 matching 9 bases. V lost 2 bases, J lost 0 bases, and 6 bases stayed unmatched. The CDR3 length is 16 residues. Germline V gives CDR1 DFQATT, CDR2 SNEGSKA (reference sequence). The CDR3 DNA is TGCAGTGCTAGACTAGCGGGGATGGATAGCACAGATACGCAGTATTTT. This codes for CSARLAGMDSTDTQYF.

The chain couples TRBV6-5 to TRBJ1-2; TRBD1 is a possible D gene (6 bases). CDR1 and CDR2 (germline): MNHEY, SVGAGI. V was trimmed by 1 base and J by 4 bases, leaving 13 bases between them. The CDR3 spans 15 residues. This chain's CDR3 is CASSYLGGGGYGYTF. CDR3 DNA: TGTGCCAGCAGTTACTTAGGGGGGGGAGGCTATGGCTACACCTTC.

Concerning this clonotype: This may arise from a read error, as a much more abundant clone is one base away. This rearrangement joins TRBV5-1 to TRBJ2-1, with D perhaps matching TRBD1 (6 bases). This CDR3 spans 15 amino acids. Trimming pared 3 bases from V and 6 bases from J, leaving 16 bases between. Per germline, CDR1 SGHRS and CDR2 YFSETQ. The CDR3 is CASSSSGAPPNEQFF. The CDR3 DNA sequence: TGCGCCAGCAGCTCATCAGGGGCCCCCCCCAATGAGCAGTTCTTC.

In its sample, this clonotype was seen a few times. The J gene is TRBJ2-1, the V gene TRBV9; 16 nucleotides agree with TRBD2. V was clipped by 3 bases and J by 2 bases; unmatched bases: 11. Per germline, CDR1 SGDLS and CDR2 YYNGEE. The CDR3 loop spans 20 amino acids. CDR3 sequence reads: CASSGTEGLAGGLPYNEQFF. The DNA for the CDR3 is TGTGCCAGCAGCGGGACTGAGGGACTAGCGGGGGGGCTACCCTACAATGAGCAGTTCTTC.

V is TRBV7-8 and J is TRBJ1-5, with D hard to call. This CDR3 contains 14 residues. The germline gives CDR1 SGHVS, CDR2 FQNEAQ. Trimming took off 5 bases at V and 4 bases at J, with 12 bases between the two ends. For the CDR3, the DNA is TGTGCCAGCAGCGTGGCCACTCGGAATCAGCCCCAGCATTTT. It specifies CASSVATRNQPQHF.

The chain links TRBV5-5 to TRBJ2-7; D possibly matches TRBD1 or TRBD2 (6 bases each). This CDR3 contains 15 residues. Germline V CDR1 and CDR2: SGHKS, YYEKEE (reference sequence). The germline V and J ends were trimmed by 6 bases and 4 bases, with 20 bases remaining between them. The CDR3 loop reads CASTPGPGANYEQYV. The CDR3 nucleotides read TGTGCCAGCACCCCAGGCCCGGGGGCGAATTACGAGCAGTACGTC.